A single T cell receptor beta chain is shown here with its context. Clones were sequenced by immunoSEQ multiplex PCR, and TCRdb holds only the in-frame ones, with some missing. The sample lists about 180,000 clones; 85% to 95% were seen once. The data were obtained in a study of T cell responses to AZD1222 COVID-19 vaccine. The CDR3 totals 16 residues. Trimming cost V 1 base and J 0 bases, with 7 bases left between them. Germline assignment: CDR1 MDHEN and CDR2 SYDVKM. This specimen was peripheral blood, taken 28 days after the second AZD1222 dose. This TCR derives from an adult who received the AZD1222 COVID-19 vaccine. The chain employs TRBV28 and TRBJ2-6; D gene ambiguous. The CDR3 protein is CASSLSGPSGANVLTF. The CDR3 coding sequence is TGTGCCAGCAGTTTATCAGGTCCCTCTGGGGCCAACGTCCTGACTTTC.